This is a list of T cell receptor beta chains from one sample in a study of CD8+ T cells in alopecia areata. Libraries were prepared by immunoSEQ multiplex PCR; TCRdb keeps only in-frame clonotypes and omits some of them. Found here are approximately 59,000 clones, about 44% of them singletons; the top ten hold about 15%. The sequencing here drew on CD8+ T cells sorted from blood, taken at week 0. All receptors derive from a human donor with alopecia areata. CDR3s include the opening cysteine and the closing phenylalanine or tryptophan. A D gene is named only where the DNA matches it firmly. Size is stated for part of the rows, as once, few or many counts, or as a class when the clone is expanded.

d_gene: -; j_gene: TRBJ2-3; abundance: few; v_gene: TRBV6-1; CDR3aa: CASSSGQQEPDTQYF; CDR3nt: TGTGCCAGCAGTTCTGGCCAACAGGAGCCAGATACGCAGTATTTT
d_gene: TRBD2; j_gene: TRBJ2-1; abundance: few; v_gene: TRBV30; CDR3aa: CACEGLAGVSNEQFF; CDR3nt: TGTGCCTGTGAGGGACTAGCGGGAGTTTCGAATGAGCAGTTCTTC
d_gene: -; j_gene: TRBJ2-5; abundance: -; v_gene: TRBV23-1; CDR3aa: CASSQSNREQETQYF; CDR3nt: TGCGCCAGCAGTCAATCGAACAGGGAACAAGAGACCCAGTACTTC
d_gene: TRBD2; j_gene: TRBJ2-7; abundance: few; v_gene: TRBV19; CDR3aa: CASSPGTSGSYEQYF; CDR3nt: TGTGCCAGTAGTCCGGGGACTAGCGGATCCTACGAGCAGTACTTC
d_gene: -; j_gene: TRBJ2-2; abundance: few; v_gene: TRBV30; CDR3aa: CAWSEEGAYYTGELFF; CDR3nt: TGTGCCTGGAGCGAGGAGGGGGCGTATTACACCGGGGAGCTGTTTTTT
d_gene: TRBD1; j_gene: TRBJ1-2; abundance: -; v_gene: TRBV2; CDR3aa: CASSGTNRGSNYGYTF; CDR3nt: TGTGCCAGCAGTGGGACAAACAGGGGATCTAACTATGGCTACACCTTC
d_gene: -; j_gene: TRBJ2-3; abundance: few; v_gene: TRBV6-5; CDR3aa: CASSNSQGTDTQYF; CDR3nt: TGTGCCAGCAGTAATTCGCAGGGAACAGATACGCAGTATTTT
d_gene: TRBD2; j_gene: TRBJ2-5; abundance: -; v_gene: TRBV7-9; CDR3aa: CASSPTTSGSQETQYF; CDR3nt: TGTGCCAGCAGCCCGACGACTAGCGGGAGCCAAGAGACCCAGTACTTC
d_gene: TRBD2; j_gene: TRBJ2-1; abundance: -; v_gene: TRBV19; CDR3aa: CASSPRLADNEQFF; CDR3nt: TGTGCCAGTAGTCCCCGACTAGCGGACAATGAGCAGTTCTTC
d_gene: TRBD1; j_gene: TRBJ1-2; abundance: -; v_gene: TRBV11-2; CDR3aa: CASSTYSGGGGRGYTF; CDR3nt: TGTGCCAGCAGCACCTACTCGGGAGGGGGCGGACGCGGCTACACCTTC
d_gene: -; j_gene: TRBJ2-1; abundance: many; v_gene: TRBV18; CDR3aa: CASSPPGDNEQFF; CDR3nt: TGTGCCAGCTCACCACCTGGTGACAATGAGCAGTTCTTC
d_gene: TRBD2; j_gene: TRBJ2-2; abundance: -; v_gene: TRBV6-5; CDR3aa: CASSGIAGGLGELFF; CDR3nt: TGTGCCAGCTCCGGGATAGCGGGAGGGCTTGGGGAGCTGTTTTTT
d_gene: -; j_gene: TRBJ1-5; abundance: -; v_gene: TRBV30; CDR3aa: CAWSDPNQPQHF; CDR3nt: TGTGCCTGGAGTGACCCGAATCAGCCCCAGCATTTT
d_gene: TRBD2; j_gene: TRBJ2-7; abundance: -; v_gene: TRBV29-1; CDR3aa: CSVELPLAGEYERYF; CDR3nt: TGCAGCGTTGAATTACCGCTAGCGGGAGAATACGAGCGGTACTTC
d_gene: -; j_gene: TRBJ2-7; abundance: -; v_gene: TRBV9; CDR3aa: CASSATRYEQYF; CDR3nt: TGTGCCAGCAGTGCGACACGGTACGAGCAGTACTTC
d_gene: -; j_gene: TRBJ2-5; abundance: -; v_gene: TRBV7-9; CDR3aa: CASSSLDKQETQYF; CDR3nt: TGTGCCAGCAGCTCACTTGACAAGCAAGAGACCCAGTACTTC
d_gene: -; j_gene: TRBJ1-2; abundance: -; v_gene: TRBV20-1; CDR3aa: CSASGGYTF; CDR3nt: TGCAGTGCTAGTGGTGGCTACACCTTC
d_gene: -; j_gene: TRBJ2-1; abundance: many; v_gene: TRBV9; CDR3aa: CASSAAGVEQFF; CDR3nt: TGTGCCAGCAGCGCCGCGGGCGTCGAGCAGTTCTTC
d_gene: TRBD2; j_gene: TRBJ2-1; abundance: -; v_gene: TRBV7-9; CDR3aa: CASFGGVPYNEQFF; CDR3nt: TGTGCCAGCTTCGGGGGGGTCCCCTACAATGAGCAGTTCTTC